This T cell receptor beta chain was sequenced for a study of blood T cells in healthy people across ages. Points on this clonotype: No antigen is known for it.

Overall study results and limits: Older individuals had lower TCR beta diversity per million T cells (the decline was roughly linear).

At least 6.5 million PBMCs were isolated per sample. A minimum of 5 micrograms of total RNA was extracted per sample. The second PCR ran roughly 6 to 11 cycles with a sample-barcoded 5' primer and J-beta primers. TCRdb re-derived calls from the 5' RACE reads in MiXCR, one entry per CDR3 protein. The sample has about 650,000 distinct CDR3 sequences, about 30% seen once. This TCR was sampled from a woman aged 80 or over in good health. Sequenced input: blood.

DNA of the CDR3: TGCGCCAGCAACCTCGGCGACAGGGGCAGAGGCAATGAGCAGTACTTC. Translated, it gives CASNLGDRGRGNEQYF. The genes are TRBV5-1 and TRBJ2-7; the match to TRBD1 covers 8 bases. The CDR3 contains 16 residues. Trimming at V came to 6 bases and at J to 7 bases, leaving 18 bases not matched to a gene. CDR1 SGHRS and CDR2 YFSETQ come from the germline V gene.